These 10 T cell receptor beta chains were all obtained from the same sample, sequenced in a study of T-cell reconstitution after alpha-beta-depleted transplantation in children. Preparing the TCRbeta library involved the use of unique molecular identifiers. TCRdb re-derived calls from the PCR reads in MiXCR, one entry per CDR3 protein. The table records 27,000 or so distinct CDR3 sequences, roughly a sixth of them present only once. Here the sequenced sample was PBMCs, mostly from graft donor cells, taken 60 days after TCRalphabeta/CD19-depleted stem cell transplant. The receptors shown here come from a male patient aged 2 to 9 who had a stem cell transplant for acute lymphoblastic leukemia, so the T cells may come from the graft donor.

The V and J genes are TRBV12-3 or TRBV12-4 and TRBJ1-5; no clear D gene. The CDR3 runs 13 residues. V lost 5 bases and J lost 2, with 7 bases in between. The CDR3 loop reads CASSPRCNQPQHF. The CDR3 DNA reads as TGTGCCAGCAGTCCCCGCTGCAATCAGCCCCAGCATTTT.

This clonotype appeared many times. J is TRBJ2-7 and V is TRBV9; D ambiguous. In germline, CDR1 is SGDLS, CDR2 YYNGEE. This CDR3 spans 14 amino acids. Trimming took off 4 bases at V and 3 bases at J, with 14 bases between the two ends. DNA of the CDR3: TGTGCCAGCAGCCCCCACGGCCACAACTACGAGCAGTACTTC. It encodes CASSPHGHNYEQYF. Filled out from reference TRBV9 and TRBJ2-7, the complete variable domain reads DSGVTQTPKHLITATGQRVTLRCSPRSGDLSVYWYQQSLDQGLQFLIQYYNGEERAKGNILERFSAQQFPDLHSELNLSSLELGDSALYFCASSPHGHNYEQYFGPGTRLTVT.

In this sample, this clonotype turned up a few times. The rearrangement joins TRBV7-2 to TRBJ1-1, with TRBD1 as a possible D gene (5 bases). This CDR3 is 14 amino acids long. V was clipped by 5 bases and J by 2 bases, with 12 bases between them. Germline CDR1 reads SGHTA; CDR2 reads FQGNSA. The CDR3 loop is CASSTRQINTEAFF. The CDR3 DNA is TGTGCCAGCAGCACCCGACAGATCAACACTGAAGCTTTCTTT.

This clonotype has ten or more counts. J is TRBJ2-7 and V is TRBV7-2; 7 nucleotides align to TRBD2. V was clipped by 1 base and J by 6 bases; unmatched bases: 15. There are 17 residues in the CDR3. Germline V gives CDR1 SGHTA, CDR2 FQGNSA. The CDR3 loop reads CASSLVGSGLLTAEQYF. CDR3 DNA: TGTGCCAGCAGCTTAGTGGGTTCGGGACTACTAACCGCCGAGCAGTACTTC.

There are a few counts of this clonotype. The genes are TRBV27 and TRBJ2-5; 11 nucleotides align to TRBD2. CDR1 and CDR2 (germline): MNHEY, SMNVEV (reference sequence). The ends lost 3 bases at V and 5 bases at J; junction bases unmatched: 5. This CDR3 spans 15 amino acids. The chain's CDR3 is CASSFLAGGLETQYF. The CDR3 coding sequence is TGTGCCAGCAGTTTTCTAGCGGGAGGCCTGGAGACCCAGTACTTC.

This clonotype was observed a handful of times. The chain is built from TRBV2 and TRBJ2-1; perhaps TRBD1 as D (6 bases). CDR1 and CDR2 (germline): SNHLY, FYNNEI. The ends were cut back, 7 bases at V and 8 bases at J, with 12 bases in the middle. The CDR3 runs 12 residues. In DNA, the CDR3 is TGTGCCAGCACTCACAGGGCGGATGAGCAGTTCTTC. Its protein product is CASTHRADEQFF.

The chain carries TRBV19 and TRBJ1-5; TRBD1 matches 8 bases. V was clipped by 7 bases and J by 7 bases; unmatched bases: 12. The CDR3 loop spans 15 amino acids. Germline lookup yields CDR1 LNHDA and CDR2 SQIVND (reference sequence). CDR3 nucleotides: TGTGCCAGTACCTACGTCGGACAGGGAGAACAGCCCCAGCATTTT. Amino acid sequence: CASTYVGQGEQPQHF.

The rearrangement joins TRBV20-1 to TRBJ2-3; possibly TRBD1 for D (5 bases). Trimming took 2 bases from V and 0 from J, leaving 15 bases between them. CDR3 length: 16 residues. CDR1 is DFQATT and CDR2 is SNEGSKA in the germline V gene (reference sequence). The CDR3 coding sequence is TGCAGTGCTAGACCCCTGGACAAGACTAGCACAGATACGCAGTATTTT. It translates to CSARPLDKTSTDTQYF.

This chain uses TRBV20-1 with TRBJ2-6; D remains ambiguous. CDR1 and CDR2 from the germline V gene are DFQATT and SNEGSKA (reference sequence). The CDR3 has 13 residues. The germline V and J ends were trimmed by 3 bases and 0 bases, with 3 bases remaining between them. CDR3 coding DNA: TGCAGTGCTAGGCGCTCTGGGGCCAACGTCCTGACTTTC. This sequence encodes CSARRSGANVLTF.

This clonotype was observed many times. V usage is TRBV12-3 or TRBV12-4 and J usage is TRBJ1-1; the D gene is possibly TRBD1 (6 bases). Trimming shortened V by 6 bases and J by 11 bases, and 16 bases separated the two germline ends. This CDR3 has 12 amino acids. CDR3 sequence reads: CASSLLGGLAFF. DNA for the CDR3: TGTGCCAGCAGCCTACTGGGGGGGCTGGCTTTCTTT.